The 13 T cell receptor beta chains in this list originate from one sample, sequenced in a study of blood T cell repertoires in COVID-19. Generated by immunoSEQ multiplex PCR, the TCRdb table keeps only in-frame clones and is missing some. The sample yields about 360,000 clones, approximately 86% seen once. The sequencing sample was made of peripheral blood. The receptor set was obtained from a human donor in a cohort sampled during active COVID-19.

The rearrangement joins TRBV6-1 to TRBJ1-2; no definite D call. CDR1 is MNHNS and CDR2 is SASEGT in the germline V gene. The CDR3 loop spans 13 amino acids. Deletions cut 1 base from V and 8 bases from J, with 11 bases between. For the CDR3, the DNA is TGTGCCAGCAGTGAAGGTCGGGTGTCCGGCTACACCTTC. This sequence encodes CASSEGRVSGYTF.

The chain carries TRBV28 and TRBJ2-7, with 7 bases identical to TRBD1. The CDR3 is made up of 14 amino acids. V trimming: 6 bases; J trimming: 5 bases; junction bases outside the gene matches: 10. Germline assignment: CDR1 MDHEN and CDR2 SYDVKM. The CDR3 protein is CASSPRTGAHEQYF. In nucleotides, the CDR3 is TGTGCCAGCAGCCCCCGTACAGGGGCCCACGAGCAGTACTTC.

This chain connects TRBV25-1 to TRBJ2-1; TRBD1 is a possible D gene (5 bases). This CDR3 has 15 amino acids. The V end was cut by 4 bases, the J end by 2 bases, with 12 bases between. Germline V gene lookup returns CDR1 MGHDK and CDR2 SYGVNS. The CDR3 bases are TGTGCCAGCAGTGGACAGCGTGGGGCCTACAATGAGCAGTTCTTC. It codes for CASSGQRGAYNEQFF.

This sequence joins TRBV2 and TRBJ2-2; 7 bases are shared with TRBD2. The V gene's germline CDR1 is SNHLY and CDR2 FYNNEI. The length of the CDR3 is 16 residues. Germline trimming cut 8 bases from V and 3 bases from J; bases unmatched to any gene: 12. The CDR3 coding sequence is TGTGCCAGCTTACACGGGGGGACCGGGGACACCGGGGAGCTGTTTTTT. This sequence encodes CASLHGGTGDTGELFF. Supplemented by reference TRBV2 and TRBJ2-2, the full variable domain reads EPEVTQTPSHQVTQMGQEVILRCVPISNHLYFYWYRQILGQKVEFLVSFYNNEISEKSEIFDDQFSVERPDGSNFTLKIRSTKLEDSAMYFCASLHGGTGDTGELFFGEGSRLTVL.

The CDR3 region has the DNA TGTGCCAGCTCACCGCGTGGCGGGGACCCTAGAGAGCAGTACTTC. This encodes CASSPRGGDPREQYF. The rearrangement joins TRBV18 to TRBJ2-7, with D tentatively TRBD2 (6 bases). Germline lookup yields CDR1 KGHSH and CDR2 LQKENI. The CDR3 extends over 15 amino acids. V dropped 3 bases and J dropped 7 bases, with 19 bases sitting between them.

CDR3 sequence (DNA): TGTGCCAGCAGTTTGAATCCCGGGACCGGGGAGCTGTTTTTT. Translation gives CASSLNPGTGELFF. This chain uses TRBV27 with TRBJ2-2; no clear D. The CDR3 spans 14 residues. CDR1 and CDR2 from the germline V gene are MNHEY and SMNVEV (reference sequence). V was pared by 3 bases and J by 5 bases, with 10 bases between.

Worth noting for this clone: Different DNA sequences within this sample yield the same CDR3. The chain uses TRBV18 and TRBJ1-1, with 7 bases that match TRBD1. The junction had 4 bases not matched to a gene; V was cut back by 6 bases and J by 3 bases. The CDR3 consists of 13 residues. The V gene's germline CDR1 is KGHSH and CDR2 LQKENI. The CDR3 DNA reads TGTGCCAGCTCGCCCGACAGGGACACTGAAGCTTTCTTT. It translates to CASSPDRDTEAFF.

The V and J genes are TRBV27 and TRBJ2-5; D is possibly TRBD1 (6 bases). CDR1 and CDR2 from the germline V gene are MNHEY and SMNVEV (reference sequence). This CDR3 spans 14 amino acids. Trimming left V 5 bases short and J 5 bases short, with 15 bases between. The CDR3 loop is CASSPGARMETQYF. CDR3 coding DNA: TGTGCCAGCAGTCCAGGGGCGAGGATGGAGACCCAGTACTTC.

The chain carries TRBV10-2 and TRBJ1-2; D possibly corresponds to TRBD1 (5 bases). Trimming removed 4 bases at V and 0 bases at J, with 21 bases between. Germline V gene lookup returns CDR1 WSHSY and CDR2 SAAADI. This CDR3 is 18 amino acids long. CDR3 amino acids: CASSANNQGRLSNYGYTF. The CDR3 region has the DNA TGCGCCAGCAGTGCGAATAATCAGGGTCGATTATCTAACTATGGCTACACCTTC.

The rearrangement links TRBV5-1 to TRBJ2-7; possible D gene TRBD2, 5 bases. Trimming removed 0 bases at V and 2 bases at J, with 6 bases between. CDR3 length equals 13 residues. Germline V gives CDR1 SGHRS, CDR2 YFSETQ. The CDR3 bases are TGCGCCAGCAGCTTGGTCGGGACCTACGAGCAGTACTTC. Translation: CASSLVGTYEQYF. The full variable domain, its missing parts supplied by reference TRBV5-1 and TRBJ2-7, is KAGVTQTPRYLIKTRGQQVTLSCSPISGHRSVSWYQQTPGQGLQFLFEYFSETQRNKGNFPGRFSGRQFSNSRSEMNVSTLELGDSALYLCASSLVGTYEQYFGPGTRLTVT.

This chain links TRBV9 with TRBJ2-1; TRBD2 agrees at 13 bases. In germline, CDR1 is SGDLS, CDR2 YYNGEE. V dropped 4 bases and J dropped 0; count of bases not matched to a gene: 7. The CDR3 runs to 18 residues. Here the CDR3 DNA reads TGTGCCAGCAGCTCCCGACTAGCGGGGGGCCTCTCCTACAATGAGCAGTTCTTC. It is translated as CASSSRLAGGLSYNEQFF.

The chain uses TRBV19 and TRBJ1-3; TRBD1 might be the D (6 bases). The CDR3 spans 15 residues. Looked up from germline, CDR1 is LNHDA and CDR2 is SQIVND (reference sequence). V was clipped by 4 bases and J by 4 bases, with 14 bases between them. The CDR3 sequence is CASSNQDRSGNTIYF. The CDR3 coding sequence is TGTGCCAGTAGTAACCAGGACAGATCGGGAAACACCATATATTTT.

The gene calls are TRBV5-5 and TRBJ1-6; D remains ambiguous. Germline V CDR1 and CDR2: SGHKS, YYEKEE (reference sequence). Trimming cost V 2 bases and J 5 bases, with 20 bases left between them. This CDR3 region has 18 residues. The CDR3 DNA is TGTGCCAGCAGCTTCTGGGGTAAAGGGAGAGGTGATAATTCACCCCTCCACTTT. Its protein product is CASSFWGKGRGDNSPLHF. Complete variable domain (other parts from reference TRBV5-5 and TRBJ1-6): DAGVTQSPTHLIKTRGQQVTLRCSPISGHKSVSWYQQVLGQGPQFIFQYYEKEERGRGNFPDRFSARQFPNYSSELNVNALLLGDSALYLCASSFWGKGRGDNSPLHFGNGTRLTVT.